The 21 T cell receptor beta chains listed next were all sequenced from one sample in a study of T cells in Graves' hyperthyroidism and ophthalmopathy. Using RNA transcripts as the source, TCR beta CDR3 regions were amplified. First-round RT-PCR targeting the TCR CDR3 was performed with the HTBI primer set. From the multiplex PCR reads, TCRdb called clonotypes with MiXCR, one entry per CDR3 protein. The data contain 620,000 or so distinct CDR3 sequences, roughly 14% of them seen just once; the ten biggest clones take up about 12%. Sequenced sample: blood. The receptors were gathered from a woman between 50 and 59 years old with Graves' ophthalmopathy.

The chain carries TRBV6-1 and TRBJ2-7; 7 bases are shared with TRBD2. J lost 3 bases, V lost 7 bases, and 6 bases had no gene match. The CDR3 runs 13 residues. CDR1 and CDR2 (germline): MNHNS, SASEGT. CDR3 sequence reads: CASTSLANYEQYF. The CDR3 region has the DNA TGTGCCAGCACCTCACTAGCGAACTACGAGCAGTACTTC.

Many counts were recorded for this clonotype. This chain uses TRBV28 with TRBJ2-5; 7 bases line up with TRBD2. In germline, CDR1 is MDHEN, CDR2 SYDVKM. The CDR3 has 14 amino acids. Unmatched junction bases numbered 9, after V lost 6 bases and J lost 5 bases. CDR3 sequence (DNA): TGTGCCAGCAGCACCGGGGGGTGGCGGGAGACCCAGTACTTC. Translating gives CASSTGGWRETQYF.

The rearrangement joins TRBV20-1 to TRBJ1-2; D perhaps matches TRBD1 (6 bases). The CDR3 covers 15 residues. Germline V gene lookup returns CDR1 DFQATT and CDR2 SNEGSKA (reference sequence). V was clipped by 0 bases and J by 1 base, with 12 bases between them. CDR3 nucleotides: TGCAGTGCTAGAGATTGGTCAGGGGTTAACTATGGCTACACCTTC. This translates into CSARDWSGVNYGYTF.

This clonotype was recorded a few times. The gene calls are TRBV7-8 and TRBJ1-6, with 7 bases aligning to TRBD1. The CDR3 contains 14 residues. With V trimmed by 8 bases and J by 5 bases, 6 bases remained unmatched. Germline V gives CDR1 SGHVS, CDR2 FQNEAQ. The CDR3 bases are TGTGCCAGCGGCCGGGGACAGAATAATTCACCCCTCCACTTT. It yields the protein CASGRGQNNSPLHF.

At least ten counts were recorded for this clonotype. At one end, the junction sequence differs from germline, possibly due to a read error. This chain joins TRBV7-8 and TRBJ2-1, with TRBD2 identical over 7 bases. Germline V CDR1 and CDR2: SGHVS, FQNEAQ. This CDR3 contains 14 residues. CDR3 sequence reads: CASSLAGVGNEQFF. The CDR3 bases are TGTGCTAGCAGCTTAGCGGGCGTCGGCAATGAGCAGTTCTTC.

Regarding this clonotype: A much more abundant neighbour one base away suggests this may be a read error. The gene calls are TRBV28 and TRBJ2-1; 7 bases line up with TRBD2. Looked up from germline, CDR1 is MDHEN and CDR2 is SYDVKM. V shed 6 bases, J shed 2 bases, and the junction held 4 bases outside the gene matches. The CDR3 spans 14 residues. The CDR3 spells CASRCGGPYNEQFF. For the CDR3, the DNA is TGTGCCAGCAGATGCGGGGGTCCCTACAATGAGCAGTTCTTC.

This chain links TRBV7-3 with TRBJ2-1; D may be TRBD2 (6 bases). The CDR3 contains 14 residues. Germline values: CDR1 SGHTA, CDR2 FQGTGA. Trimming stripped 2 bases from V and 7 bases from J, with 12 bases between. The CDR3 DNA reads as TGTGCCAGCAGCTTAGAACTAGCCTGGAATGAGCAGTTCTTC. This gives the protein CASSLELAWNEQFF.

This chain uses TRBV30 with TRBJ1-5; D not resolved. Germline V gene sequence: CDR1 GTSNPN, CDR2 SVGIG (reference sequence). The CDR3 is 14 amino acids. V was trimmed by 0 bases and J by 5 bases, leaving 11 bases between them. CDR3 DNA: TGTGCCTGGAGTGTACTGGACCAAGATCAGCCCCAGCATTTT. Translation gives CAWSVLDQDQPQHF.

This clonotype was seen ten or more times. The chain has TRBV12-3 or TRBV12-4 and TRBJ2-7, with TRBD1 matching over 9 bases. The CDR3 has 15 amino acids. V trimming: 6 bases; J trimming: 7 bases; junction bases outside the gene matches: 13. CDR3 sequence (DNA): TGTGCCAGCAGATCAAACAGGGGGCATCTAGGTGAGCAGTACTTC. Residues: CASRSNRGHLGEQYF.

This clonotype was observed many times. The genes are TRBV20-1 and TRBJ2-7; D is perhaps TRBD1 or TRBD2 (6 bases each). Trimming shortened V by 4 bases and J by 6 bases, and 22 bases separated the two germline ends. The CDR3 contains 15 residues. Germline V gene data show CDR1 as DFQATT and CDR2 as SNEGSKA (reference sequence). The CDR3 DNA reads TGCAGTGCTAAAGAGGGGGGCGCCCCTTCTTTCGAGCAGTACTTC. It translates to CSAKEGGAPSFEQYF.

This clonotype was seen repeatedly, ten times or more. The V call is TRBV28, the J call TRBJ2-1, with D maybe TRBD1 (5 bases). Germline CDR1 is MDHEN and CDR2 is SYDVKM. Trimming cost V 2 bases and J 8 bases, with 19 bases left between them. The CDR3 has 16 amino acids. The DNA for the CDR3 is TGTGCCAGCAGTTTAAGGCCTGGTGCAGGGAACCATGAGCAGTTCTTC. It encodes CASSLRPGAGNHEQFF.

This clonotype has a handful of counts. The chain employs TRBV9 and TRBJ2-7; unclear D gene. V dropped 0 bases and J dropped 5 bases, with 6 bases sitting between them. CDR3 length: 12 residues. Germline V gene lookup returns CDR1 SGDLS and CDR2 YYNGEE. CDR3 residues: CASSVEPHEQYF. As DNA, the CDR3 is TGTGCCAGCAGCGTAGAACCCCACGAGCAGTACTTC.

The chain's CDR3 is CASSLGPTGETQYF. CDR3 DNA sequence: TGCGCCAGCAGCTTGGGTCCCACGGGGGAGACCCAGTACTTC. J is TRBJ2-5 and V is TRBV5-1, with D possibly TRBD2 on 5 matching bases. CDR1 SGHRS and CDR2 YFSETQ come from the germline V gene. The CDR3 is 14 amino acids. The ends were cut back, 0 bases at V and 5 bases at J, with 11 bases in the middle.

This clonotype has just a few counts. V usage is TRBV13 and J usage is TRBJ2-2, with 14 nucleotides matching TRBD2. Germline CDR1 is PRHDT and CDR2 is FYEKMQ (reference sequence). The length of the CDR3 is 18 residues. The trim removed 2 bases at V and 6 bases at J, leaving 8 bases unmatched. CDR3 sequence (DNA): TGTGCCAGCAGCTTATACCGACTAGCGGGAGGGGTACCCGGGGAGCTGTTTTTT. It translates to CASSLYRLAGGVPGELFF.

At least ten counts were recorded for this clonotype. The chain carries TRBV12-5 and TRBJ2-2; 9 bases fit TRBD2. There are 17 residues in the CDR3. Unmatched junction bases numbered 9, after V lost 2 bases and J lost 5 bases. In germline, CDR1 is LGHNT, CDR2 FRNRAP. The CDR3 loop reads CASGLTALAGKTGELFF. Here the CDR3 DNA reads TGTGCTAGTGGTTTGACTGCTCTAGCGGGAAAAACCGGGGAGCTGTTTTTT.

V gene TRBV9 combines with J gene TRBJ2-3, with 7 nucleotides matching TRBD1. After removal of 0 bases from V and 5 bases from J, the junction contained 6 bases not matched to a gene. CDR1 and CDR2 from the germline V gene are SGDLS and YYNGEE. This CDR3 has 15 amino acids. The CDR3 here is CASSVDDRAGDTQYF. CDR3 sequence (DNA): TGTGCCAGCAGCGTAGATGACAGGGCGGGAGATACGCAGTATTTT.

Only a few counts were recorded for this clonotype. The gene calls are TRBV4-1 and TRBJ2-1, with 14 bases identical to TRBD2. CDR3 length: 19 amino acids. Germline CDR1 and CDR2: MGHRA and YSYEKL. V lost 1 base to trimming and J lost 7 bases; unmatched junction nucleotides: 12. The DNA for the CDR3 is TGCGCCAGCAGCCAAGCTGGGACTAGCGGGAGACGGGGTGAGAATGAGCAGTTCTTC. This sequence encodes CASSQAGTSGRRGENEQFF.

V usage is TRBV4-1 and J usage is TRBJ2-7; D is tentatively TRBD1 or TRBD2 (5 bases each). Trimming cost V 3 bases and J 4 bases, with 19 bases left between them. Looked up from germline, CDR1 is MGHRA and CDR2 is YSYEKL. The CDR3 extends over 16 amino acids. CDR3 in DNA: TGCGCCAGCAGCCACCCACTCCCCGGGACCGGTTACGAGCAGTACTTC. Its protein is CASSHPLPGTGYEQYF.

This clonotype appeared many times. V gene TRBV6-1 combines with J gene TRBJ2-5, with D perhaps assigned TRBD1 or TRBD2 (6 bases each). V was clipped by 5 bases and J by 5 bases, with 18 bases between them. CDR3 length: 15 residues. Germline assignment: CDR1 MNHNS and CDR2 SASEGT. CDR3 region: CASSYGGRGGETQYF. The DNA of the CDR3 is TGTGCCAGCAGTTATGGGGGCAGGGGAGGCGAGACCCAGTACTTC.

This clonotype was recorded at least ten times. The chain carries TRBV12-3 or TRBV12-4 and TRBJ1-2; a weak D match, TRBD1 (5 bases). This CDR3 has 18 residues. The germline V and J ends were trimmed by 1 base and 2 bases, with 20 bases remaining between them. The CDR3 is CASSLELSWGSGNYGYTF. CDR3 coding DNA: TGTGCCAGCAGTTTAGAGTTATCCTGGGGGAGTGGGAACTATGGCTACACCTTC.

This clonotype has ten or more counts. This sequence joins TRBV6-2 or TRBV6-3 and TRBJ2-1, with 7 nucleotides matching TRBD2. Germline CDR1 MNHEY, CDR2 SVGEGT. The junction had 5 bases not matched to a gene; V was cut back by 7 bases and J by 5 bases. The CDR3 is 13 amino acids. Here the CDR3 reads CASMSGADNEQFF. CDR3 nucleotides: TGTGCCAGCATGAGCGGGGCCGACAATGAGCAGTTCTTC.